This passage covers 31 T cell receptor beta chains from one sample sequenced in a study of regulatory T cells in long-lasting Graves disease. Sequencing libraries for TCR beta were prepared with iRepertoire HTBI primers and Arm-PCR of CDR3 regions. TCRdb passed the multiplex PCR reads through MiXCR, listing each CDR3 protein once. This repertoire shows 550,000 to 600,000 distinct CDR3 sequences, 16% found once; its top ten account for around 12%. Time point denoted: newly diagnosed GD, antithyroid drugs for less than 3 months. After RNA was extracted from PBMCs, the TCR library was made from it. A further study also used this sample, focusing on T cells in Graves' hyperthyroidism and ophthalmopathy.

The sample here was peripheral blood mononuclear cells (PBMCs), taken at new diagnosis, from a patient treated with antithyroid drugs. Receptors were obtained from a man aged 18 to 30 with Graves disease.

This chain connects TRBV5-5 to TRBJ1-2; TRBD1 matches 7 bases. The CDR3 totals 14 residues. CDR1 and CDR2 from the germline V gene are SGHKS and YYEKEE (reference sequence). Trimming removed 0 bases from V and 6 bases from J; junction bases left unmatched: 5. The CDR3 here is CASSLGGGAHGYTF. The CDR3 DNA is TGTGCCAGCAGCTTGGGAGGGGGCGCCCATGGCTACACCTTC.

This clonotype was seen many times. The chain carries TRBV7-9 and TRBJ1-2; a possible D gene is TRBD1 (5 bases). The CDR3 length is 14 residues. V was cut by 5 bases and J by 8 bases, with 18 bases left in between. CDR1 is SEHNR and CDR2 is FQNEAQ in the germline V gene (reference sequence). For the CDR3, the DNA is TGTGCCAGCAGCCCAAAGTCCAGGGTGGACGGCTACACCTTC. This translates into CASSPKSRVDGYTF.

V gene TRBV14 combines with J gene TRBJ2-5, with unresolved D. V was clipped by 2 bases and J by 1 base, with 5 bases between them. Germline V gene data show CDR1 as SGHDN and CDR2 as FVKESK. The CDR3 spans 13 residues. The CDR3 here is CASSQNFQETQYF. The CDR3 DNA reads as TGTGCCAGCAGCCAAAATTTCCAAGAGACCCAGTACTTC. The entire variable domain, with the rest obtained from reference TRBV14 and TRBJ2-5, is as follows: EAGVTQFPSHSVIEKGQTVTLRCDPISGHDNLYWYRRVMGKEIKFLLHFVKESKQDESGMPNNRFLAERTGGTYSTLKVQPAELEDSGVYFCASSQNFQETQYFGPGTRLLVL.

This clonotype was counted only a few times. J is TRBJ2-7 and V is TRBV11-2; 7 bases match TRBD2. Germline V CDR1 and CDR2: SGHAT, FQNNGV. The CDR3 loop spans 13 amino acids. As DNA, the CDR3 is TGTGCGGGGGGGGGGGGAGCCCCCTACGAGCAGTACTTC. Amino acid sequence: CAGGGGAPYEQYF.

This clonotype was observed a few times. This chain connects TRBV2 to TRBJ1-6; D is unresolved. Deletions cut 5 bases from V and 10 bases from J, with 6 bases between. The CDR3 is 11 amino acids. Germline CDR1 and CDR2: SNHLY and FYNNEI. The CDR3 DNA reads TGTGCCAGCAGTTTGAAGTCACCCCTCCACTTT. It specifies CASSLKSPLHF.

This clonotype came up many times. The V call is TRBV30, the J call TRBJ2-2; 7 positions agree with TRBD2. The CDR3 extends over 15 amino acids. Unmatched junction bases numbered 7, after V lost 3 bases and J lost 3 bases. CDR1 is GTSNPN, CDR2 SVGIG, per germline (reference sequence). The CDR3 bases are TGTGCCTGGAGGGTCGGGAGGATCTACACCGGGGAGCTGTTTTTT. It specifies CAWRVGRIYTGELFF.

This clonotype was seen many times. The chain carries TRBV20-1 and TRBJ2-1, with TRBD2 matching over 13 bases. This CDR3 is built from 16 residues. Germline values: CDR1 DFQATT, CDR2 SNEGSKA (reference sequence). The trim removed 0 bases at V and 4 bases at J, leaving 3 bases unmatched. CDR3: CSARDPLAGGYNEQFF. CDR3 coding DNA: TGCAGTGCTAGAGATCCACTAGCGGGAGGGTACAATGAGCAGTTCTTC.

The chain couples TRBV5-6 to TRBJ1-3; D is undetermined. V shed 4 bases and J shed 4 bases, with 9 bases lying between them. Germline V gene data show CDR1 as SGHDT and CDR2 as YYEEEE. The CDR3 covers 13 residues. The CDR3 reads CASSQRGGNTIYF. The CDR3, as DNA: TGTGCCAGCAGCCAGCGTGGGGGAAACACCATATATTTT.

The CDR3 protein is CATSDKFFGNEQFF. In DNA, the CDR3 is TGTGCCACCAGTGATAAGTTCTTCGGTAATGAGCAGTTCTTC. The gene calls are TRBV24-1 and TRBJ2-1; no definite D call. V dropped 3 bases and J dropped 7 bases, with 12 bases sitting between them. Germline-derived CDR1 and CDR2 are KGHDR and SFDVKD. The CDR3 spans 14 residues.

This sequence joins TRBV7-2 and TRBJ2-4; 8 nucleotides match TRBD2. Germline V CDR1 and CDR2: SGHTA, FQGNSA. V shed 4 bases, J shed 6 bases, and the junction held 8 bases outside the gene matches. The CDR3 is 15 amino acids. DNA for the CDR3: TGTGCCAGCAGCTCCAGAGGGCTAGCGGGAAACATTCAGTACTTC. This codes for CASSSRGLAGNIQYF.

In this sample, this clonotype turned up a few times. V gene TRBV7-9 combines with J gene TRBJ1-1; D is unresolved. Trimming took off 4 bases at V and 3 bases at J, with 18 bases between the two ends. The CDR3 totals 16 residues. Germline CDR1 is SEHNR and CDR2 is FQNEAQ (reference sequence). The CDR3 region is CASSSIPPDTDTEAFF. DNA of the CDR3: TGTGCCAGCAGCTCCATACCCCCCGACACCGACACTGAAGCTTTCTTT.

Ten or more counts support this clonotype. The chain links TRBV27 to TRBJ2-1; TRBD2 matches 11 bases. The germline V gene encodes CDR1 MNHEY and CDR2 SMNVEV (reference sequence). CDR3 size: 17 residues. J gave up 4 bases and V 4 bases, and 9 bases lay outside the gene matches. The CDR3 reads CASSSTRTSGRYNEQFF. CDR3 in DNA: TGTGCCAGCAGTTCAACCCGGACTAGCGGGCGTTACAATGAGCAGTTCTTC.

This sequence joins TRBV7-9 and TRBJ2-7; D is unclear. Germline CDR1 reads SEHNR; CDR2 reads FQNEAQ (reference sequence). V was pared by 4 bases and J by 6 bases, with 16 bases between. The CDR3 is 14 residues long. Here the CDR3 DNA reads TGTGCCAGCAGCTCCCCCGCGGCAGTGAGCGAGCAGTACTTC. Amino acids: CASSSPAAVSEQYF.

This clonotype was seen a handful of times. The chain has TRBV30 and TRBJ1-1; D is possibly TRBD1 (6 bases). Germline lookup yields CDR1 GTSNPN and CDR2 SVGIG (reference sequence). The V and J ends lost 2 bases and 0 bases respectively, with 19 bases between them. This CDR3 comprises 17 residues. The CDR3 DNA sequence: TGTGCCTGGAGTCCCACAGGGAGATGGGCAGTGAACACTGAAGCTTTCTTT. This translates into CAWSPTGRWAVNTEAFF.

Ten or more counts support this clonotype. The rearrangement joins TRBV11-3 to TRBJ1-1; TRBD1 is a possible D gene (5 bases). V lost 5 bases to trimming and J lost 5 bases, with 15 bases between them. The CDR3 loop spans 14 amino acids. The germline V gene encodes CDR1 SGHNT and CDR2 YENEEA. The CDR3 DNA reads TGTGCCAGCAGCCCATCCCCGGGGGGGACTGAAGCTTTCTTT. Translating gives CASSPSPGGTEAFF.

The rearrangement uses TRBV6-1 and TRBJ2-2; 11 bases fit TRBD2. Germline-derived CDR1 and CDR2 are MNHNS and SASEGT. CDR3 length equals 17 residues. Unmatched junction bases numbered 5, after V lost 1 base and J lost 4 bases. The DNA of the CDR3 is TGTGCCAGCAGTGAAGAGTTCCTAGCGGGGGGCACCGGGGAGCTGTTTTTT. Translation gives CASSEEFLAGGTGELFF.

This clonotype came up many times. V is TRBV12-3 or TRBV12-4 and J is TRBJ2-1; TRBD2 matches 8 bases. The CDR3 extends over 17 amino acids. Germline trimming cut 4 bases from V and 0 bases from J; bases unmatched to any gene: 8. DNA of the CDR3: TGTGCCAGCAGTTCCCATGCCGGGACTAGCTCCTACAATGAGCAGTTCTTC. Amino acid sequence: CASSSHAGTSSYNEQFF.

This clonotype was counted many times. The CDR3 sequence: CASSPWSGEQFF. The CDR3 coding sequence is TGTGCCAGCAGCCCCTGGAGTGGTGAGCAGTTCTTC. The chain carries TRBV12-3 or TRBV12-4 and TRBJ2-1; D call uncertain. The V and J ends lost 6 bases and 9 bases respectively, with 12 bases between them. The CDR3 sequence is 12 residues long.

This rearrangement joins TRBV20-1 to TRBJ2-7; a weak D match, TRBD2 (6 bases). Germline V gene lookup returns CDR1 DFQATT and CDR2 SNEGSKA (reference sequence). Trimming took off 6 bases at V and 3 bases at J, with 12 bases between the two ends. The CDR3 is 12 amino acids. The CDR3 DNA reads as TGCAGTGCCGCTGGGGAGGTCTACGAGCAGTACTTC. It codes for CSAAGEVYEQYF.

This clonotype was seen only a few times. This rearrangement joins TRBV28 to TRBJ1-5, with 7 bases lining up with TRBD1. There are 14 residues in the CDR3. Germline lookup yields CDR1 MDHEN and CDR2 SYDVKM. V lost 5 bases to trimming and J lost 3 bases; unmatched junction nucleotides: 4. The chain's CDR3 is CASSRDSLNQPQHF. The DNA for the CDR3 is TGTGCCAGCAGTCGGGACAGCCTCAATCAGCCCCAGCATTTT.

The genes are TRBV7-2 and TRBJ2-1; D gene uncertain. Trimming removed 5 bases from V and 0 bases from J, with 11 bases in between. The CDR3 runs to 15 residues. Germline V gene data show CDR1 as SGHTA and CDR2 as FQGNSA. This CDR3 reads CASSPVPSSYNEQFF. The CDR3 region has the DNA TGTGCCAGCAGCCCCGTCCCCAGCTCCTACAATGAGCAGTTCTTC.

This clonotype appeared a few times. V usage is TRBV6-1 and J usage is TRBJ1-1; D is unresolved. V was pared by 4 bases and J by 4 bases, with 10 bases between. Germline lookup yields CDR1 MNHNS and CDR2 SASEGT. CDR3 size: 13 residues. The DNA for the CDR3 is TGTGCCAGCAGTGGGCAAATTGGCACTGAAGCTTTCTTT. The encoded protein is CASSGQIGTEAFF.

This clonotype showed up many times. The chain joins TRBV20-1 to TRBJ2-7; TRBD2 aligns across 7 bases. This CDR3 is 15 amino acids long. The J segment lost 0 bases and the V segment lost 4 bases, leaving 9 bases of the junction unmatched. Per germline, CDR1 DFQATT and CDR2 SNEGSKA (reference sequence). In DNA, the CDR3 is TGCAGTGCTACCCCCGGCGGGGAGGGCTCCTACGAGCAGTACTTC. Amino acids: CSATPGGEGSYEQYF.

There are a few counts of this clonotype. The chain links TRBV4-2 to TRBJ1-2; no clear D. The ends were cut back, 0 bases at V and 3 bases at J, with 11 bases in the middle. The CDR3 loop spans 15 amino acids. Per germline, CDR1 LGHNA and CDR2 YNFKEQ. The CDR3 DNA reads TGTGCCAGCAGCCAAGACATCAGTGGGTACTATGGCTACACCTTC. Its translation: CASSQDISGYYGYTF.

In its sample, this clonotype was seen many times. The chain is built from TRBV5-4 and TRBJ2-7; 8 bases map to TRBD1. CDR1 and CDR2 from the germline V gene are SGHNT and YYREEE (reference sequence). The CDR3 consists of 14 residues. J gave up 1 base and V 4 bases, and 4 bases lay outside the gene matches. CDR3 nucleotide sequence: TGTGCCAGCAGCCCGGGGGACAGGTCCTACGAGCAGTACTTC. Translation gives CASSPGDRSYEQYF.

This clonotype showed up many times. The CDR3 loop is CASRTGGGNTEAFF. In DNA, the CDR3 is TGCGCCAGCAGGACTGGGGGAGGGAACACTGAAGCTTTCTTT. This chain joins TRBV10-2 and TRBJ1-1; perhaps TRBD1 as D (5 bases). CDR3 length equals 14 residues. Trimming removed 6 bases at V and 1 base at J, with 12 bases between. The germline CDR1 and CDR2 sequences are WSHSY and SAAADI.

A word on this clonotype: With a much larger clone just one base away, this may be a read error. V and J are TRBV11-2 and TRBJ1-5; D unresolved. The CDR3 runs 16 residues. Germline V gene lookup returns CDR1 SGHAT and CDR2 FQNNGV. The CDR3 nucleotides are TGTGCCAACAGCTTAGATCCGACCAAAAGAGGTCAGCCCCAGCATTTT. Translated, it gives CANSLDPTKRGQPQHF. The complete variable domain, with remaining parts taken from reference TRBV11-2 and TRBJ1-5, reads EAGVAQSPRYKIIEKRQSVAFWCNPISGHATLYWYQQILGQGPKLLIQFQNNGVVDDSQLPKDRFSAERLKGVDSTLKIQPAKLEDSAVYLCANSLDPTKRGQPQHFGDGTRLSIL.

The chain couples TRBV12-3 or TRBV12-4 to TRBJ1-3; D gene uncertain. Trimming pared 4 bases from V and 0 bases from J, leaving 10 bases between. The CDR3 is 15 residues long. The CDR3 here is CASSSGPSSGNTIYF. The CDR3, as DNA: TGTGCCAGCAGTTCCGGGCCTTCCTCTGGAAACACCATATATTTT.

This clonotype was observed many times. The chain carries TRBV29-1 and TRBJ2-1, with D perhaps being TRBD1 or TRBD2 (7 bases each). The CDR3 contains 13 residues. The germline CDR1 and CDR2 sequences are SQVTM and ANQGSEA. Trimming stripped 4 bases from V and 8 bases from J, with 15 bases between. CDR3 protein: CSVARGGQDEQFF. CDR3 in DNA: TGCAGCGTTGCCAGGGGGGGACAAGATGAGCAGTTCTTC.

This clonotype was counted at least ten times. The chain carries TRBV3-1 and TRBJ2-7; 10 bases line up with TRBD2. The CDR3 length is 15 residues. The germline V gene has CDR1 LGHDT and CDR2 YNNKEL (reference sequence). The V and J ends lost 1 base and 3 bases, in that order; junction bases with no gene match: 3. This CDR3 reads CASSQASGSNYEQYF. The CDR3 DNA follows: TGTGCCAGCAGCCAAGCTAGCGGGAGTAACTACGAGCAGTACTTC.

This clonotype was picked up a small number of times. This clone may be a read error of a much larger clone one base away. V is TRBV9 and J is TRBJ1-1; perhaps TRBD1 as D (6 bases). The CDR3 is 12 amino acids. V lost 5 bases to trimming and J lost 4 bases, with 9 bases between them. The germline V gene encodes CDR1 SGDLS and CDR2 YYNGEE. In DNA, the CDR3 is TGTGCCAGCAGTACAGGGACCACTGAAGCTTTCTTT. This gives the protein CASSTGTTEAFF.